These 20 T cell receptor beta chains were sequenced from one sample in a study of T-cell memory formation after mild COVID-19. TCRdb re-called the 5' RACE reads with MiXCR, one entry per CDR3 protein. The repertoire has 190,000 or so distinct CDR3 sequences, about 21% of them found once; the top ten carry 20% to 25%. The sequenced sample consisted of PBMCs or a T cell subset sorted from them (not recorded which). The receptors were sampled from an adult woman who had mild COVID-19 (a few samples of this study predate the infection). Cell type and time point are not known.

This clonotype was detected a few times. This sequence joins TRBV7-6 and TRBJ2-1; TRBD1 matches 9 bases. V lost 5 bases and J lost 5; bases outside the gene matches: 13. The CDR3 spans 17 residues. CDR1 SGHVS and CDR2 FNYEAQ come from the germline V gene. The CDR3 protein is CASSAGFRDRVHNEQFF. CDR3 coding DNA: TGTGCCAGCAGCGCAGGTTTTAGGGACAGGGTCCACAATGAGCAGTTCTTC.

This clonotype was observed a handful of times. J is TRBJ2-7 and V is TRBV5-8; the D gene is possibly TRBD1 (5 bases). Trimming removed 4 bases from V and 3 bases from J, with 14 bases in between. The CDR3 sequence is 14 residues long. Germline CDR1 is SGHTS and CDR2 is YDEGEE. Here the CDR3 DNA reads TGTGCCAGCAGCCCCATGGGGCCATACTACGAGCAGTACTTC. Translated, it gives CASSPMGPYYEQYF.

This sequence joins TRBV27 and TRBJ1-2; D possibly corresponds to TRBD1 (6 bases). The CDR3 is 16 residues long. Trimming cost V 4 bases and J 7 bases, with 22 bases left between them. Germline-derived CDR1 and CDR2 are MNHEY and SMNVEV (reference sequence). In nucleotides, the CDR3 is TGTGCCAGCAGTTCCCTACGTACGGGGGGGCTTGGTGGCTACACCTTC. It encodes CASSSLRTGGLGGYTF.

There are a few counts of this clonotype. The V gene is TRBV19, the J gene TRBJ1-1; no clear D. The germline V and J ends were trimmed by 3 bases and 3 bases, with 2 bases remaining between them. Per germline, CDR1 LNHDA and CDR2 SQIVND (reference sequence). The CDR3 has 11 amino acids. In DNA form, the CDR3 reads TGTGCCAGTAGTATCCACACTGAAGCTTTCTTT. It yields the protein CASSIHTEAFF. The whole variable domain, remainder taken from reference TRBV19 and TRBJ1-1, is DGGITQSPKYLFRKEGQNVTLSCEQNLNHDAMYWYRQDPGQGLRLIYYSQIVNDFQKGDIAEGYSVSREKKESFPLTVTSAQKNPTAFYLCASSIHTEAFFGQGTRLTVV.

The chain links TRBV4-1 to TRBJ2-1, with D hard to call. Per germline, CDR1 MGHRA and CDR2 YSYEKL. The CDR3 extends over 15 amino acids. V lost 4 bases, J lost 0 bases, and 10 bases lay in between. CDR3 DNA sequence: TGCGCCAGCAGCCCCGAGGAGCGCTCCTACAATGAGCAGTTCTTC. Its protein product is CASSPEERSYNEQFF.

The CDR3 spells CASSLGEGGYEQYF. The DNA for the CDR3 is TGTGCCAGCAGCCTCGGGGAGGGAGGCTACGAGCAGTACTTC. This rearrangement joins TRBV6-2 or TRBV6-3 to TRBJ2-7; 7 bases line up with TRBD2. CDR1 and CDR2 from the germline V gene are MNHEY and SVGEGT. Trimming cost V 6 bases and J 3 bases; bases outside gene matches: 8. CDR3 length: 14 amino acids.

In its sample, this clonotype was seen a few times. CDR3 coding DNA: TGTGCCAGTGGGTTCTTTTTCGCGGAAGGAATGTACAATGAGCAGTTCTTC. Its protein is CASGFFFAEGMYNEQFF. The chain links TRBV19 to TRBJ2-1; D is ambiguous. V shed 8 bases and J shed 4 bases, with 24 bases lying between them. Germline lookup yields CDR1 LNHDA and CDR2 SQIVND (reference sequence). The CDR3 totals 17 residues.

This clonotype occurred many times. The chain combines TRBV6-5 with TRBJ1-2; 10 positions agree with TRBD1. This CDR3 is 13 amino acids long. From germline, CDR1 is MNHEY and CDR2 SVGAGI. The J segment lost 6 bases and the V segment lost 4 bases, leaving 2 bases of the junction unmatched. CDR3 amino acids: CASSSTGGNGYTF. The CDR3 DNA reads TGTGCCAGCAGTTCGACAGGGGGCAATGGCTACACCTTC.

The sample holds a few counts of this clonotype. The V and J genes are TRBV7-9 and TRBJ2-7; D ambiguous. CDR3 size: 14 residues. Per germline, CDR1 SEHNR and CDR2 FQNEAQ (reference sequence). The V and J ends lost 2 bases and 4 bases respectively, with 12 bases between them. Here the CDR3 reads CASSLPTPLYEQYF. CDR3 coding DNA: TGTGCCAGCAGCTTACCGACACCCCTTTACGAGCAGTACTTC.

This clonotype was counted only a few times. This chain connects TRBV5-1 to TRBJ2-1; TRBD2 matches at 10 bases. Germline CDR1 SGHRS, CDR2 YFSETQ. The CDR3 spans 17 residues. J was trimmed by 10 bases and V by 0 bases; bases with no gene match: 13. CDR3 amino acids: CASSLAVAAGGWWEQFF. The CDR3 nucleotides read TGCGCCAGCAGCTTGGCCGTTGCAGCGGGAGGGTGGTGGGAGCAGTTCTTC.

This clonotype was seen a few times. The genes are TRBV7-6 and TRBJ2-3, with TRBD2 matching over 7 bases. CDR1 SGHVS and CDR2 FNYEAQ come from the germline V gene. The CDR3 runs to 17 residues. Trimming removed 5 bases from V and 4 bases from J; junction bases left unmatched: 15. The CDR3 reads CASSRRPMREPADTQYF. The DNA of the CDR3 is TGTGCCAGCAGCCGCAGGCCTATGCGGGAGCCGGCAGATACGCAGTATTTT. Variable domain in full (rest from reference TRBV7-6 and TRBJ2-3): GAGVSQSPRYKVTKRGQDVALRCDPISGHVSLYWYRQALGQGPEFLTYFNYEAQQDKSGLPNDRFSAERPEGSISTLTIQRTEQRDSAMYRCASSRRPMREPADTQYFGPGTRLTVL.

This sequence joins TRBV29-1 and TRBJ2-7, with 9 bases that match TRBD2. The length of the CDR3 is 15 residues. The trim removed 7 bases at V and 6 bases at J, leaving 16 bases unmatched. The germline V gene has CDR1 SQVTM and CDR2 ANQGSEA. The CDR3 bases are TGCAGCGCCGAAGTCGGCCTAGCGGGGACTGGCGAGCAGTACTTC. Protein sequence: CSAEVGLAGTGEQYF.

This clonotype has a handful of counts. The chain links TRBV5-1 to TRBJ1-1; D is possibly TRBD1 (5 bases). Per germline, CDR1 SGHRS and CDR2 YFSETQ. The CDR3 extends over 18 amino acids. The germline V and J ends were trimmed by 0 bases and 0 bases, with 18 bases remaining between them. For the CDR3, the DNA is TGCGCCAGCAGCTTGGACAGGACATCCCGAGGGGTGAACACTGAAGCTTTCTTT. Protein: CASSLDRTSRGVNTEAFF.

This clonotype was observed a handful of times. The rearrangement uses TRBV15 and TRBJ2-1; maybe TRBD2 (5 bases). V was trimmed by 1 base and J by 5 bases, leaving 12 bases between them. Germline V lookup: CDR1 LNHNV, CDR2 YYDKDF (reference sequence). The CDR3 totals 15 residues. The CDR3 sequence is CATSRVGDYNNEQFF. For the CDR3, the DNA is TGTGCCACCAGCAGAGTTGGCGACTACAACAATGAGCAGTTCTTC.

The chain uses TRBV12-3 or TRBV12-4 and TRBJ2-3; D remains ambiguous. Trimming cost V 7 bases and J 3 bases, with 17 bases left between them. This CDR3 spans 15 amino acids. The CDR3 loop reads CASTSDAQRTDTQYF. The CDR3 DNA reads TGTGCCAGCACCTCGGACGCCCAGAGGACAGATACGCAGTATTTT.

As for this clonotype: A read error may account for a junction end that differs from germline. This chain links TRBV5-5 with TRBJ1-2, with D possibly matching TRBD1 (5 bases). CDR1 is SGHKS and CDR2 is YYEKEE in the germline V gene (reference sequence). This CDR3 contains 12 residues. CDR3 residues: CASSRSSRGASF. CDR3 DNA: TGTGCCAGCAGCCGCTCCTCGAGAGGGGCCTCCTTC.

This chain links TRBV10-2 with TRBJ1-2; tentatively, D is TRBD1 (5 bases). CDR3 length: 15 amino acids. CDR1 is WSHSY, CDR2 SAAADI, per germline. V was pared by 6 bases and J by 8 bases, with 22 bases between. In DNA form, the CDR3 reads TGCGCCAGCAGCGACTCTCGACCGGGACGGTCGGGCTACACCTTC. It translates to CASSDSRPGRSGYTF.

This clonotype was seen more than once but under ten times. V usage is TRBV30 and J usage is TRBJ2-7; D remains unclear. Germline V gene data show CDR1 as GTSNPN and CDR2 as SVGIG (reference sequence). V gave up 3 bases and J gave up 0 bases, with 9 bases separating them. The CDR3 has 13 residues. CDR3 loop: CAWSPEPSYEQYF. The CDR3 region has the DNA TGTGCCTGGAGCCCCGAGCCCTCCTACGAGCAGTACTTC.

This chain connects TRBV7-9 to TRBJ1-2, with a possible D match to TRBD1 (5 bases). The CDR3 length is 15 residues. The germline V and J ends were trimmed by 4 bases and 6 bases, with 18 bases remaining between them. Per germline, CDR1 SEHNR and CDR2 FQNEAQ (reference sequence). The CDR3 region has the DNA TGTGCCAGCAGCTACTTGGGCCCCCGGGGGAATGGCTACACCTTC. It encodes CASSYLGPRGNGYTF.

This clonotype was observed a few times. The CDR3 DNA reads TGTGCCACCAGTGATTCGCGACAGGGGCCCAAAAACATTCAGTACTTC. Amino acids: CATSDSRQGPKNIQYF. This chain links TRBV24-1 with TRBJ2-4, with 8 bases that match TRBD1. Trimming cost V 2 bases and J 2 bases; bases outside gene matches: 4. This CDR3 contains 16 residues. The germline V gene has CDR1 KGHDR and CDR2 SFDVKD.